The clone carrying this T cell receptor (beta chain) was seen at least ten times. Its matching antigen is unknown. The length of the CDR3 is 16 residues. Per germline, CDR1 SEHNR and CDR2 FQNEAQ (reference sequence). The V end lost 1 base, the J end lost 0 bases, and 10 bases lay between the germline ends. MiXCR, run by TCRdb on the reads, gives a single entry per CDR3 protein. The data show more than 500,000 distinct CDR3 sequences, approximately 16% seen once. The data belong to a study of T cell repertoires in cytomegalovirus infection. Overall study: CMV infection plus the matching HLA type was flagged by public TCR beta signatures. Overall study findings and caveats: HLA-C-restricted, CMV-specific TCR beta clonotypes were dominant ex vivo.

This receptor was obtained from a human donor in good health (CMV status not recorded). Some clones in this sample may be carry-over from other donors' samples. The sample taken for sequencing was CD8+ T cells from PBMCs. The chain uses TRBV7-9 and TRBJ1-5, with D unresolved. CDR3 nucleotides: TGTGCCAGCAGCTTAGGGTCACCCGGTAGCAATCAGCCCCAGCATTTT. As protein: CASSLGSPGSNQPQHF. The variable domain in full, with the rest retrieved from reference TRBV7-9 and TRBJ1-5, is DTGVSQNPRHKITKRGQNVTFRCDPISEHNRLYWYRQTLGQGPEFLTYFQNEAQLEKSRLLSDRFSAERPKGSFSTLEIQRTEQGDSAMYLCASSLGSPGSNQPQHFGDGTRLSIL.